This TCR beta chain derives from a study of T-cell memory formation after mild COVID-19. Study-wide background: Largely, TCR clusters stayed within a single donor.

The CDR3 contains 15 residues. V was shortened by 2 bases and J by 0 bases, with 7 bases between the two germline ends. The germline CDR1 and CDR2 sequences are LGHNA and YSLEER. TCRdb called the 5' RACE reads again in MiXCR, with one record for every CDR3 protein. The table records more than 300,000 distinct CDR3 sequences, roughly 13% of them present only once. V is TRBV4-3 and J is TRBJ1-4; D unresolved. The sequencing input was PBMCs or a T cell subset sorted from them (not recorded which). The receptor was derived from a man aged 18 to 30 who had mild COVID-19 (a few samples of this study predate the infection). Cell type and time point are not known. The CDR3 loop reads CASSQQYATNEKLFF. CDR3 DNA sequence: TGCGCCAGCAGCCAACAATATGCAACTAATGAAAAACTGTTTTTT.